These 4 T cell receptor beta chains came from one sample sequenced in a study of graft-versus-host responses after intestinal transplantation (dated by TCRdb to the early 2020s). The meaning of the sample's time point label: cells obtained before transplantation from donor or recipient. Library construction relied on the immunoSEQ multiplex PCR assay. TCRdb holds this immuneACCESS table with in-frame rearrangements only. Some clones are missing; in checked studies, unresolved V genes explain under half, and the rest has no known cause. This sample comprises about 110,000 clones, 93% of them detected only once. The top ten hold 0.4% to 0.55% of the sample. Their antigens are not known. Specimen: unstimulated CD8+ T cells sorted from spleen or lymph node cells, collected before intestinal transplant. All receptors come from a human donor who received an intestinal transplant.

Here the CDR3 DNA reads TGTGCCAGCAGTCCCGGGACAGGGGGCTTTGGGGCCAACGTCCTGACTTTC. This sequence encodes CASSPGTGGFGANVLTF. The rearrangement links TRBV28 to TRBJ2-6; 12 nucleotides agree with TRBD1. This CDR3 spans 17 amino acids. V lost 5 bases, J lost 3 bases, and 5 bases stayed unmatched. In germline, CDR1 is MDHEN, CDR2 SYDVKM.

The chain is built from TRBV28 and TRBJ2-7; D not certain. Trimming took 5 bases from V and 3 from J, leaving 17 bases between them. Germline V gene data show CDR1 as MDHEN and CDR2 as SYDVKM. CDR3 length equals 15 residues. DNA for the CDR3: TGTGCCAGCAGTCCCTTTGGCGGATATATCTACGAGCAGTACTTC. Translated: CASSPFGGYIYEQYF.

The chain carries TRBV27 and TRBJ2-7, with D unresolved. The CDR3 extends over 10 amino acids. V was pared by 3 bases and J by 8 bases, with 5 bases between. Germline lookup yields CDR1 MNHEY and CDR2 SMNVEV (reference sequence). CDR3 sequence: CASSFTKQYF. The CDR3 DNA reads TGTGCCAGCAGTTTCACTAAGCAGTACTTC.

The V gene is TRBV27, the J gene TRBJ2-7; D might be TRBD2 (6 bases). There are 13 residues in the CDR3. Germline-derived CDR1 and CDR2 are MNHEY and SMNVEV (reference sequence). V was trimmed by 4 bases and J by 5 bases, leaving 12 bases between them. This CDR3 reads CASSSEGPNEQYF. DNA of the CDR3: TGTGCCAGCAGTTCGGAGGGCCCCAACGAGCAGTACTTC.